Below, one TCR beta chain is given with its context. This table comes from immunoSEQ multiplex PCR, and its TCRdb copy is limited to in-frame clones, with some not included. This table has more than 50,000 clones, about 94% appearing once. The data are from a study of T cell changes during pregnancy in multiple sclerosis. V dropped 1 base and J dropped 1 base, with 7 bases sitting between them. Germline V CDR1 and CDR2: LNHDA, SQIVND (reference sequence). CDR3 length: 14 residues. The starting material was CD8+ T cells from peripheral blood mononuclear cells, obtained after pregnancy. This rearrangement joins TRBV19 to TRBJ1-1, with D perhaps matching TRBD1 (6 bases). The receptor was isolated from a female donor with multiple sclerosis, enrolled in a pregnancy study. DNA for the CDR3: TGTGCCAGTAGTATAGGACAGGCGAACACTGAAGCTTTCTTT. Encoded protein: CASSIGQANTEAFF.